The clone carrying this T cell receptor beta chain occurred many times. TCRdb re-called the RT-PCR reads with MiXCR, one entry per CDR3 protein. Of about 570,000 distinct CDR3 sequences listed, around 11% are singletons. The data were taken from a study of response to subunit inactivated influenza vaccine. The CDR3 contains 13 residues. CDR1 is SGHRS and CDR2 is YFSETQ in the germline V gene. Trimming stripped 1 base from V and 4 bases from J, with 9 bases between. The data also belong to a second study, concerning T cells expressing NK-cell markers. That publication notes: TCR beta cDNA was made by 5'RACE template switching with UMIs. Seven sequenced donors out of eight were HCMV-seropositive, one seronegative. With an anti-gamma-delta TCR antibody, sorting in several experiments was kept to alpha-beta TCR T cells.

The chain combines TRBV5-1 with TRBJ2-7, with a possible D match to TRBD2 (6 bases). Sample: PBMCs from blood, taken on the day of vaccination. The clonotype was recovered from a man between 45 and 60 years old who received an inactivated influenza vaccine. CDR3 DNA sequence: TGCGCCAGCAGCTTGTACGGACTATACGAGCAGTACTTC. This codes for CASSLYGLYEQYF.